These 23 T cell receptor beta chains came from one sample sequenced in a study of T cell repertoires in cytomegalovirus infection. Antigens of these TCRs are unknown. MiXCR was run by TCRdb on the reads, yielding one entry per CDR3 protein. The sample holds about a million distinct CDR3 sequences, around 29% seen once. Here the sequenced sample was cultured CD8+ T cells from PBMCs, taken from culture after CMV antigen stimulation. These receptors came from a human donor in good health (CMV status not recorded). Some clones in this sample may be carry-over from other donors' samples.

The chain carries TRBV10-3 and TRBJ2-7; TRBD1 matches at 7 bases. The length of the CDR3 is 13 residues. V lost 4 bases, J lost 3 bases, and 3 bases stayed unmatched. The germline V gene encodes CDR1 ENHRY and CDR2 SYGVKD. CDR3 bases: TGTGCCATCAGTGCCGCAGGGGGCTACGAGCAGTACGTC. Its protein is CAISAAGGYEQYV.

This clonotype occurred a few times. The genes are TRBV12-3 or TRBV12-4 and TRBJ1-1; TRBD1 aligns across 8 bases. This CDR3 contains 14 residues. V lost 6 bases and J lost 5; bases outside the gene matches: 8. The CDR3 DNA sequence: TGTGCCAGCAGACCCCAGGGGGCATGGACTGAAGCTTTCTTT. Its protein is CASRPQGAWTEAFF.

The CDR3 sequence: CASSYSRFYEQYV. Here the CDR3 DNA reads TGTGCCAGCAGTTACTCACGGTTCTACGAGCAGTACGTC. The chain joins TRBV6-6 to TRBJ2-7, with D uncertain. Germline V gene sequence: CDR1 MNHNY, CDR2 SVGAGI (reference sequence). Deletions cut 0 bases from V and 3 bases from J, with 6 bases between. The CDR3 is made up of 13 amino acids.

The chain uses TRBV7-3 and TRBJ2-5; the match to TRBD1 covers 7 bases. CDR3 length: 15 residues. The V gene's germline CDR1 is SGHTA and CDR2 FQGTGA. The junction had 11 bases not matched to a gene; V was cut back by 5 bases and J by 5 bases. This CDR3 is CASSRIGTDGETQYF. The DNA for the CDR3 is TGTGCCAGCAGCCGTATCGGGACAGATGGGGAGACCCAGTACTTC.

This clonotype was detected many times. The chain is built from TRBV7-8 and TRBJ2-7; TRBD2 matches at 9 bases. The CDR3 length is 16 residues. Germline lookup yields CDR1 SGHVS and CDR2 FQNEAQ. The V gene end was trimmed by 1 base and the J gene end by 3 bases; junction bases not matched to a gene: 7. The CDR3, as DNA: TGTGCCAGCAGCTTAGAAGGTAGCGGGGGTCGCTACGAGCAGTACTTC. This codes for CASSLEGSGGRYEQYF. Combining the CDR3 with reference TRBV7-8 and TRBJ2-7 gives the whole variable domain GAGVSQSPRYKVAKRGQDVALRCDPISGHVSLFWYQQALGQGPEFLTYFQNEAQLDKSGLPSDRFFAERPEGSVSTLKIQRTQQEDSAVYLCASSLEGSGGRYEQYFGPGTRLTVT.

The chain is built from TRBV7-6 and TRBJ2-1, with 9 bases matching TRBD2. This CDR3 has 15 amino acids. Germline CDR1 SGHVS, CDR2 FNYEAQ. The ends lost 5 bases at V and 8 bases at J; junction bases unmatched: 10. The CDR3 loop is CASSHRTSARDEQFF. The CDR3 region has the DNA TGTGCCAGCAGCCACCGGACTAGCGCTAGAGATGAGCAGTTCTTC.

V and J are TRBV3-1 and TRBJ2-3, with 13 nucleotides matching TRBD2. The CDR3 has 18 amino acids. The trim removed 6 bases at V and 1 base at J, leaving 10 bases unmatched. Germline values: CDR1 LGHDT, CDR2 YNNKEL (reference sequence). In nucleotides, the CDR3 is TGTGCCAGCAGTCACGGGACTAGCGGGATGTCGCGCACAGATACGCAGTATTTT. It codes for CASSHGTSGMSRTDTQYF.

This clonotype was counted only a few times. This rearrangement joins TRBV12-3 or TRBV12-4 to TRBJ2-1; 11 bases are a match to TRBD2. This CDR3 spans 19 amino acids. The V segment lost 1 base and the J segment 2 bases; nucleotides outside the gene matches: 10. As DNA, the CDR3 is TGTGCCAGCAGTTTAGATCTAGCGGGGGGTCTCCAAACCTACAATGAGCAGTTCTTC. Translated: CASSLDLAGGLQTYNEQFF.

The sample holds a few counts of this clonotype. V and J are TRBV6-2 or TRBV6-3 and TRBJ2-1; D unresolved. V was pared by 1 base and J by 5 bases, with 9 bases between. This CDR3 has 14 amino acids. Germline lookup yields CDR1 MNHEY and CDR2 SVGEGT. The CDR3 region is CASSYFQSDNEQFF. The CDR3 DNA sequence: TGTGCCAGCAGTTACTTCCAGAGTGACAATGAGCAGTTCTTC.

This clonotype was observed many times. The chain carries TRBV7-6 and TRBJ2-5; 7 positions agree with TRBD2. The V gene's germline CDR1 is SGHVS and CDR2 FNYEAQ. V was pared by 0 bases and J by 5 bases, with 3 bases of the junction left unmatched. The CDR3 is made up of 14 amino acids. The CDR3 spells CASSLAGGSETQYF. The CDR3 DNA follows: TGTGCCAGCAGCTTAGCGGGGGGGTCTGAGACCCAGTACTTC. Supplemented by reference TRBV7-6 and TRBJ2-5, the full variable domain reads GAGVSQSPRYKVTKRGQDVALRCDPISGHVSLYWYRQALGQGPEFLTYFNYEAQQDKSGLPNDRFSAERPEGSISTLTIQRTEQRDSAMYRCASSLAGGSETQYFGPGTRLLVL.

The V call is TRBV12-3 or TRBV12-4, the J call TRBJ2-1; maybe TRBD2 (6 bases). V gave up 6 bases and J gave up 3 bases, with 12 bases separating them. This CDR3 is built from 14 residues. CDR3 region: CASRFGEVYNEQFF. The CDR3 coding sequence is TGTGCCAGCAGGTTTGGGGAGGTCTACAATGAGCAGTTCTTC.

The J gene is TRBJ1-2, the V gene TRBV7-9; no reliable D call. Germline values: CDR1 SEHNR, CDR2 FQNEAQ (reference sequence). The CDR3 spans 14 residues. V was trimmed by 3 bases and J by 4 bases, leaving 12 bases between them. CDR3 sequence: CASSLAQAIYGYTF. The CDR3 nucleotides read TGTGCCAGCAGCTTGGCACAAGCAATCTATGGCTACACCTTC.

The chain links TRBV20-1 to TRBJ2-7; TRBD1 agrees at 7 bases. The trim removed 3 bases at V and 4 bases at J, leaving 15 bases unmatched. This CDR3 comprises 16 residues. Germline CDR1 and CDR2: DFQATT and SNEGSKA (reference sequence). In nucleotides, the CDR3 is TGCAGTGCTAGGGCCCCGGAAGAGGGGGCTGGTTACGAGCAGTACGTC. Its translation: CSARAPEEGAGYEQYV.

This clonotype has just a few counts. The gene calls are TRBV25-1 and TRBJ2-7; the match to TRBD1 covers 7 bases. This CDR3 comprises 14 residues. The ends lost 9 bases at V and 4 bases at J; junction bases unmatched: 12. Germline V gene sequence: CDR1 MGHDK, CDR2 SYGVNS. The CDR3 protein is CASKPPGQSYEQYF. CDR3 DNA sequence: TGTGCCAGTAAACCTCCGGGACAGAGTTACGAGCAGTACTTC.

This clonotype was seen only a few times. The chain is built from TRBV12-3 or TRBV12-4 and TRBJ2-2; 10 nucleotides match TRBD1. CDR3 length: 18 amino acids. V was clipped by 6 bases and J by 4 bases; unmatched bases: 14. As DNA, the CDR3 is TGTGCCAGCAGGACGCCCGGGACAGGGGAAATAATCACCGGGGAGCTGTTTTTT. Residues: CASRTPGTGEIITGELFF.

In its sample, this clonotype was seen a few times. This chain uses TRBV4-1 with TRBJ1-2; D gene ambiguous. V lost 0 bases and J lost 3, with 11 bases in between. This CDR3 has 15 amino acids. Germline values: CDR1 MGHRA, CDR2 YSYEKL. CDR3 protein: CASSQEEGGHYGYTF. The CDR3 nucleotides read TGCGCCAGCAGCCAAGAGGAAGGCGGCCACTATGGCTACACCTTC.

This clonotype has a handful of counts. V gene TRBV11-2 combines with J gene TRBJ2-5; D gene uncertain. The CDR3 length is 14 residues. The V gene's germline CDR1 is SGHAT and CDR2 FQNNGV. Trimming stripped 0 bases from V and 0 bases from J, with 5 bases between. The CDR3 DNA reads as TGTGCCAGCAGCTTAGAGGAGTACCAAGAGACCCAGTACTTC. Translating it yields CASSLEEYQETQYF.

This clonotype was recorded a few times. This chain uses TRBV6-1 with TRBJ2-7, with 10 bases aligning to TRBD1. V shed 5 bases, J shed 3 bases, and the junction held 1 base outside the gene matches. This CDR3 comprises 13 residues. Germline V gene lookup returns CDR1 MNHNS and CDR2 SASEGT. This CDR3 is CASSRDRGYEQYV. CDR3 in DNA: TGTGCCAGCAGTCGGGACAGGGGCTACGAGCAGTACGTC.

This clonotype occurred many times. As DNA, the CDR3 is TGTGCCAGCAGCTCCCCCGGGACAAACCACGAGCAGTACGTC. It translates to CASSSPGTNHEQYV. The chain combines TRBV7-9 with TRBJ2-7; tentatively, D is TRBD1 (6 bases). The V end was cut by 4 bases, the J end by 5 bases, with 15 bases between. The CDR3 extends over 14 amino acids. Germline CDR1 SEHNR, CDR2 FQNEAQ (reference sequence).

The V gene is TRBV7-9, the J gene TRBJ1-2; perhaps TRBD1 as D (5 bases). Germline CDR1 SEHNR, CDR2 FQNEAQ (reference sequence). The CDR3 runs 14 residues. V was clipped by 5 bases and J by 4 bases, with 14 bases between them. CDR3 loop: CASSLTDPAYGYTF. The DNA for the CDR3 is TGTGCCAGCAGCCTGACAGATCCAGCCTATGGCTACACCTTC.

J is TRBJ2-5 and V is TRBV5-4, with 8 nucleotides matching TRBD2. Per the germline V gene, CDR1 is SGHNT and CDR2 is YYREEE (reference sequence). This CDR3 region has 15 residues. Unmatched junction bases numbered 6, after V lost 0 bases and J lost 5 bases. CDR3 residues: CASSLGAGAGETQYF. The CDR3, as DNA: TGTGCCAGCAGCTTGGGAGCGGGGGCAGGGGAGACCCAGTACTTC.

V gene TRBV19 combines with J gene TRBJ2-1, with 9 bases aligning to TRBD2. Germline trimming cut 2 bases from V and 0 bases from J; bases unmatched to any gene: 17. The CDR3 contains 21 residues. Germline V gives CDR1 LNHDA, CDR2 SQIVND (reference sequence). The CDR3 is CASSIIPGGAGGPYSYNEQFF. For the CDR3, the DNA is TGTGCCAGTAGTATAATCCCCGGTGGGGCGGGGGGGCCATACTCCTACAATGAGCAGTTCTTC.

The chain uses TRBV7-6 and TRBJ1-2, with unresolved D. Trimming shortened V by 2 bases and J by 4 bases, and 11 bases separated the two germline ends. Germline loops: CDR1 SGHVS, CDR2 FNYEAQ. The CDR3 length is 14 residues. CDR3 amino acids: CASSLSGTPYGYTF. The CDR3 coding sequence is TGTGCCAGCAGCTTATCTGGCACTCCCTATGGCTACACCTTC.